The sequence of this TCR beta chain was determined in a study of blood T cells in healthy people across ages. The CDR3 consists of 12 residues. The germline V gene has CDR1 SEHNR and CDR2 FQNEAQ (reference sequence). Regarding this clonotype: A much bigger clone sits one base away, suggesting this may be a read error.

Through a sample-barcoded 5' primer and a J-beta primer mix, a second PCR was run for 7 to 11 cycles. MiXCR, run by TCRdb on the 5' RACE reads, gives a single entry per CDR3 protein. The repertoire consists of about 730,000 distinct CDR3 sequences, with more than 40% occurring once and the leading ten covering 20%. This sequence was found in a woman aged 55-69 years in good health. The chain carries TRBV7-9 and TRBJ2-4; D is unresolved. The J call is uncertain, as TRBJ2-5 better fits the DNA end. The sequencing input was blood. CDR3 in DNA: TGTGCCAGCAGCCCGGAGCAAGGGACCCAGTACTTC. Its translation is CASSPEQGTQYF.